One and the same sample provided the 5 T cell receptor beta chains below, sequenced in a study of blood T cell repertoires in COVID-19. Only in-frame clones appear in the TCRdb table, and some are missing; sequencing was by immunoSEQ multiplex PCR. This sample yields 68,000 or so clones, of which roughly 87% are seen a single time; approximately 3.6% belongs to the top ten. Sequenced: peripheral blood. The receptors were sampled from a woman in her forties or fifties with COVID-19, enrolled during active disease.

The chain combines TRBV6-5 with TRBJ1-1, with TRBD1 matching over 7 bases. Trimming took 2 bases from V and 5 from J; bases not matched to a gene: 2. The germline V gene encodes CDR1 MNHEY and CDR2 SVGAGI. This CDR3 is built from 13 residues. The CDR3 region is CASSYRGRTEAFF. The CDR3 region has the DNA TGTGCCAGCAGTTACAGGGGGCGAACTGAAGCTTTCTTT.

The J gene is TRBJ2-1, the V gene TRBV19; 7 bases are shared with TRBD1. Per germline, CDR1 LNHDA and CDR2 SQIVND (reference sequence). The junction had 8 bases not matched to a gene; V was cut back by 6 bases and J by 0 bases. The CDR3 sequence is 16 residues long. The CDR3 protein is CASRPLRDSSYNEQFF. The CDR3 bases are TGTGCCAGTAGGCCTCTCAGGGACAGCTCCTACAATGAGCAGTTCTTC.

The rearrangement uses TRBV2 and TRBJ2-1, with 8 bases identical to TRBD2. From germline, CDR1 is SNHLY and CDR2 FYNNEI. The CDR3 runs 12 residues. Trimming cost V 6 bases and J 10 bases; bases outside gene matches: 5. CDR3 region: CASRSGGVEQFF. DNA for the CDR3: TGTGCCAGCAGGTCGGGGGGGGTCGAGCAGTTCTTC. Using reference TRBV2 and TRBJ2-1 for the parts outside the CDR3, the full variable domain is EPEVTQTPSHQVTQMGQEVILRCVPISNHLYFYWYRQILGQKVEFLVSFYNNEISEKSEIFDDQFSVERPDGSNFTLKIRSTKLEDSAMYFCASRSGGVEQFFGPGTRLTVL.

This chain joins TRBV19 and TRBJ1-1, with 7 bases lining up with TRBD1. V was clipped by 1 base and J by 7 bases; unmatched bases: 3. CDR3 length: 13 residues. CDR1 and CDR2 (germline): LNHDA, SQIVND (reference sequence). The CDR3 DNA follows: TGTGCCAGTAGTATAGGTGGACAGGTTGAAGCTTTCTTT. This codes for CASSIGGQVEAFF.

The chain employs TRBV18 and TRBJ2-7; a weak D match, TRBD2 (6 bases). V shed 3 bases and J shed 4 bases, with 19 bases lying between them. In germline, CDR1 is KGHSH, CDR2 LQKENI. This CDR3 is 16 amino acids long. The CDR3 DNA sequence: TGTGCCAGCTCACCTTTACCCCCCGCGGGACGGTACGAGCAGTACTTC. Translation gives CASSPLPPAGRYEQYF. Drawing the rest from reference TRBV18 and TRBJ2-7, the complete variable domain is NAGVMQNPRHLVRRRGQEARLRCSPMKGHSHVYWYRQLPEEGLKFMVYLQKENIIDESGMPKERFSAEFPKEGPSILRIQQVVRGDSAAYFCASSPLPPAGRYEQYFGPGTRLTVT.